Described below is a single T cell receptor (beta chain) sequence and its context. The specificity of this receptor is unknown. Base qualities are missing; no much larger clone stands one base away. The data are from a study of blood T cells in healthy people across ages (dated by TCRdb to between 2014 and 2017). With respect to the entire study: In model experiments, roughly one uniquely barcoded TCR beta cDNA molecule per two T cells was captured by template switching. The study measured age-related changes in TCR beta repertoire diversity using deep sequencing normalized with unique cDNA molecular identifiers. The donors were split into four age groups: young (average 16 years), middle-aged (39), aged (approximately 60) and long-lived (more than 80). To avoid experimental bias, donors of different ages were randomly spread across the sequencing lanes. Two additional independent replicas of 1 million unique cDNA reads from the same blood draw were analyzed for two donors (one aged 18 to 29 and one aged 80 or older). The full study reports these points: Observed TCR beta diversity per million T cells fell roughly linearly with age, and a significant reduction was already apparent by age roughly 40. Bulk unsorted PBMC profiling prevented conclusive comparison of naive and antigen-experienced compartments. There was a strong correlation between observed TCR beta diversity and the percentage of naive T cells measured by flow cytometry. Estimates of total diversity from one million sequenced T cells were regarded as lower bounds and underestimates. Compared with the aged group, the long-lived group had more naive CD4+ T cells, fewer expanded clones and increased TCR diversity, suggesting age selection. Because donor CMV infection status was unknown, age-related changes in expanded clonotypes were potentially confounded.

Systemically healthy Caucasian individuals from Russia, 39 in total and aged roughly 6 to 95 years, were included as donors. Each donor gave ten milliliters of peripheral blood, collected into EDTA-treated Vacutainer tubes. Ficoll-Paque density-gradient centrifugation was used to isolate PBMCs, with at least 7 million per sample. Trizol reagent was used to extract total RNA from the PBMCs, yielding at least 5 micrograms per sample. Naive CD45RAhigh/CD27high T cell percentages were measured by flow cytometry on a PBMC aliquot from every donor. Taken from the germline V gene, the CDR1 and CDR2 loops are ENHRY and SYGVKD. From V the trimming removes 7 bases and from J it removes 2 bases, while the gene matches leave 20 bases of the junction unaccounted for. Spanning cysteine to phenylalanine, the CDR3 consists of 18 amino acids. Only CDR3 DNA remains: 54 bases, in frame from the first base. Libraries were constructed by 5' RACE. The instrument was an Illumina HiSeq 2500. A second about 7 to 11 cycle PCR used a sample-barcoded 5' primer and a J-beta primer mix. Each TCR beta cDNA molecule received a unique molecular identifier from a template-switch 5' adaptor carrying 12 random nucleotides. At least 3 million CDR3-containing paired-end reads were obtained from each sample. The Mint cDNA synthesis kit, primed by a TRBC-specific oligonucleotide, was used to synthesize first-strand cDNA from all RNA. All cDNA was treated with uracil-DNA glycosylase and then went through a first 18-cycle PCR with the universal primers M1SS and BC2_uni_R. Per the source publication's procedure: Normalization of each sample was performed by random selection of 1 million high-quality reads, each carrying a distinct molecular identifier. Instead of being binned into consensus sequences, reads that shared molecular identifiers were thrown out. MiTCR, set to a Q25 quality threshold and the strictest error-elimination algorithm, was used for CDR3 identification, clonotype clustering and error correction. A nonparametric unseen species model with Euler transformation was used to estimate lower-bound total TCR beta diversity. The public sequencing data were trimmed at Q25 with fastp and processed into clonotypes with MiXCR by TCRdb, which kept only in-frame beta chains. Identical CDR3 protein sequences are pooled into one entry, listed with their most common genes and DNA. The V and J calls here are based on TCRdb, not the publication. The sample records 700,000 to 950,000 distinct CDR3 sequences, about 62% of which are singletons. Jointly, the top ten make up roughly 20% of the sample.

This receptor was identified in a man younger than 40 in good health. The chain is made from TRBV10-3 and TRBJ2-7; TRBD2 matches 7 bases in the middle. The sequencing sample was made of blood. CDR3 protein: CAIILRGSAGGEAYEQYF. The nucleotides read TGTGCCATCATTTTGCGCGGGAGCGCCGGAGGAGAAGCCTACGAGCAGTACTTC.